This T cell receptor beta chain was sequenced for a study of T cell repertoires in cytomegalovirus infection. This clonotype has ten or more counts. TCRdb recomputed calls from the reads with MiXCR, one row per CDR3 protein. The table has under 600,000 distinct CDR3 sequences, 16% seen once; the top ten hold 24%. The source of this sequence is a human donor in good health (CMV status not recorded). Some clones in this sample may be carry-over from other donors' samples. The sequenced sample was CD8+ T cells from PBMCs.

The CDR3 bases are TGTGCCAGCAGTTTAGCGGACGAGCAGTACTTC. Protein sequence: CASSLADEQYF. The V and J genes are TRBV12-3 or TRBV12-4 and TRBJ2-7, with D unresolved. This CDR3 spans 11 amino acids. The V and J ends lost 0 bases and 5 bases respectively, with 2 bases between them.